The rows below give T cell receptor beta chains drawn from one sample of a study of PD-1 and CTLA-4 blockade in melanoma. Some clones are missing from TCRdb's copy, which holds only in-frame ones; the method was immunoSEQ multiplex PCR. The sample lists 25,000 to 35,000 clones, around 90% occurring once. Specimen: CD8+ T cells from peripheral blood, collected from a patient given anti-PD-1 treatment. These TCRs come from a human donor with melanoma. Both conserved end residues are part of each CDR3. The order of the fields is J gene, D gene, V gene, clone size, CDR3 DNA, CDR3 protein. D genes are given only for firm matches. Clone size appears in some rows only: once, few, many, or a class for an expanded clone.

>TRBJ2-1|TRBD1|TRBV11-2|-
TGTGCCAGCAGCTTAGGGACAGGGGAGAATGAGCAGTTCTTC
CASSLGTGENEQFF
>TRBJ2-7|-|TRBV10-1|few
TGCGCCAGCAGTGAGCTTACGGGAGCCTACGAGCAGTACTTC
CASSELTGAYEQYF
>TRBJ2-1|-|TRBV9|-
TGTGCCAGCAGCGTGGGAGGTACCCACAATGAGCAGTTCTTC
CASSVGGTHNEQFF
>TRBJ1-1|-|TRBV24-1|-
TGTGCCACCAGTGCAGCGGGGAGGGACACTGAAGCTTTCTTT
CATSAAGRDTEAFF
>TRBJ2-2|TRBD2|TRBV10-2|-
TGCGCCAGCAGTGACTTTGGGGCAGCGGGGGCCGGGGAGCTGTTTTTT
CASSDFGAAGAGELFF
>TRBJ1-6|-|TRBV2|-
TGTGCCAGCGCCGACAGGATCTCCTATAATTCACCCCTCCACTTT
CASADRISYNSPLHF
>TRBJ2-7|-|TRBV5-6|-
TGTGCCAGCAGCTTGGATACGGGGACCTTTTCCTACGAGCAGTACTTC
CASSLDTGTFSYEQYF
>TRBJ2-2|TRBD2|TRBV4-2|-
TGTGCCAGCAGAGAACGGGAGGCCGGGGAGCTGTTTTTT
CASREREAGELFF
>TRBJ2-2|TRBD2|TRBV7-9|-
TGTGCCAGCAGCTTTTTAGCGGGAGGGAAGAACGGGGAGCTGTTTTTT
CASSFLAGGKNGELFF
>TRBJ2-4|-|TRBV20-1|-
TGCAGTGCTAGAGAGGTTAACATTCAGTACTTC
CSAREVNIQYF
>TRBJ1-1|-|TRBV5-1|-
TGCGCCAGCAGCTTGAGAACAGGGTATACTGAAGCTTTCTTT
CASSLRTGYTEAFF
>TRBJ1-5|-|TRBV18|-
TGTGCCAGCTCACCAACCCTGACAGCCTCAAATCAGCCCCAGCATTTT
CASSPTLTASNQPQHF
>TRBJ2-7|-|TRBV29-1|-
TGCAGCGTCTTGACAGTCGCCTACGAGCAGTACTTC
CSVLTVAYEQYF
>TRBJ2-7|TRBD2|TRBV30|once
TGTGCCTGGAATAGCGGGGGATCCTACGAGCAGTACTTC
CAWNSGGSYEQYF
>TRBJ2-5|-|TRBV6-6|-
TGTGCCAGCAGGCTATGGCATTTGGAGACCCAGTACTTC
CASRLWHLETQYF
>TRBJ1-3|TRBD1|TRBV19|-
TGTGCCAGTAGTCCTTGGGACAGCCCTGGAAACACCATATATTTT
CASSPWDSPGNTIYF
>TRBJ1-1|-|TRBV10-3|-
TGTGCCATCACCTCGGAGGGATGGACTGAAGCTTTCTTT
CAITSEGWTEAFF
>TRBJ1-5|TRBD1|TRBV5-6|-
TGTGCCAGCAGCTATATGGAAGACAGGGTAACTTATCAGCCCCAGCATTTT
CASSYMEDRVTYQPQHF
>TRBJ1-6|-|TRBV7-2|-
TGTGCCAGCAGCTTAGAGGCCAGACAGTCGGATAATTCACCCCTCCACTTT
CASSLEARQSDNSPLHF